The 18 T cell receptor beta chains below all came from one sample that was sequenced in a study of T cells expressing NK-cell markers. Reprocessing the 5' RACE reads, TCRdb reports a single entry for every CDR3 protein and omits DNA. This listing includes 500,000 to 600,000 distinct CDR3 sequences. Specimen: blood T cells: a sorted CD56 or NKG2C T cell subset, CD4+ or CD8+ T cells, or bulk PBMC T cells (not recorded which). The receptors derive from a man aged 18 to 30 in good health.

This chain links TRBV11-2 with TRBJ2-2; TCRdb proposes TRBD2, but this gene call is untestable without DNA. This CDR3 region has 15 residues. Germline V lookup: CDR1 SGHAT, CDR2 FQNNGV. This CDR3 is CASSQRETTPGELFF.

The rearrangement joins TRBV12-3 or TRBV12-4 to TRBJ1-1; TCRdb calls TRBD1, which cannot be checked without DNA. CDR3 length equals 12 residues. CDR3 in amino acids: CASRLRPAGAFF.

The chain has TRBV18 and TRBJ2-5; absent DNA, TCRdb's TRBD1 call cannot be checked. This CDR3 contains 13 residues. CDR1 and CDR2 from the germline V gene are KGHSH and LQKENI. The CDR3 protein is CASSPGQGETQYF.

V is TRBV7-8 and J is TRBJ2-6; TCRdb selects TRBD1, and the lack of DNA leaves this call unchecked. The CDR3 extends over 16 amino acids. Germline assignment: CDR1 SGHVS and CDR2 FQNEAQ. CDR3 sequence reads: CASSFRAGSGANVLTF.

The CDR3 region is CASSFSGDRSEKLFF. This rearrangement joins TRBV5-1 to TRBJ1-4; TCRdb designates TRBD1, a call that cannot be tested without DNA. Germline assignment: CDR1 SGHRS and CDR2 YFSETQ. The CDR3 loop spans 15 amino acids.

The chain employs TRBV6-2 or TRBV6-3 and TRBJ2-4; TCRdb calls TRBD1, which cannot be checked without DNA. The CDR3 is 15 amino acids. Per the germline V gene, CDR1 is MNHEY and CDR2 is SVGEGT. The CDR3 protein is CASSYERGGKNIQYF.

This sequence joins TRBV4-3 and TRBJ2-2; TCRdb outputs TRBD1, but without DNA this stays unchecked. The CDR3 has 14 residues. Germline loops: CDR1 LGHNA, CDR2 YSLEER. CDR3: CASSQDGAPGELFF.

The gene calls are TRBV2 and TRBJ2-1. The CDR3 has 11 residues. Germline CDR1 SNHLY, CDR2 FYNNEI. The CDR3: CARAPYNEQFF.

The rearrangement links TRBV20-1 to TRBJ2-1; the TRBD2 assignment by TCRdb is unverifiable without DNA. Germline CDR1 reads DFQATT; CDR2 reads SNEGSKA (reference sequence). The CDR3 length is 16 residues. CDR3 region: CSARAILADKNNEQFF.

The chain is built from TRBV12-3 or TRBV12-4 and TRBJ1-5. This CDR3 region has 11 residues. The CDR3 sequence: CAVGSNQPQHF.

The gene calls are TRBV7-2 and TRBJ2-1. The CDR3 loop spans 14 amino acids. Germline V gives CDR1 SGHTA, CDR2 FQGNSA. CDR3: CASSRAGVIDEQFF.

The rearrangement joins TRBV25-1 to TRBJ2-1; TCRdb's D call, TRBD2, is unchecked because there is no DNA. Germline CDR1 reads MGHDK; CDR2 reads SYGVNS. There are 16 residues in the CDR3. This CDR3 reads CASSEFGLAGGNEQFF. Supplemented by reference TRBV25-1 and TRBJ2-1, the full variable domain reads EADIYQTPRYLVIGTGKKITLECSQTMGHDKMYWYQQDPGMELHLIHYSYGVNSTEKGDLSSESTVSRIRTEHFPLTLESARPSHTSQYLCASSEFGLAGGNEQFFGPGTRLTVL.

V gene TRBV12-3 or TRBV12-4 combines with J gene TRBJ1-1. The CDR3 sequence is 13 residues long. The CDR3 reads CASSFLRYTEAFF.

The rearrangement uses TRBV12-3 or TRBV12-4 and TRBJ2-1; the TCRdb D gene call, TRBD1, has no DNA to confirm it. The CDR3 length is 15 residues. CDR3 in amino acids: CASRSQGGEGSEQFF.

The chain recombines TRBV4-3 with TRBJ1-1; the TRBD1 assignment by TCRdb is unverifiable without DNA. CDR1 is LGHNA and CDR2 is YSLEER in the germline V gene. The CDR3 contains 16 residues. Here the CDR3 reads CASNTDTGTKNTEAFF.

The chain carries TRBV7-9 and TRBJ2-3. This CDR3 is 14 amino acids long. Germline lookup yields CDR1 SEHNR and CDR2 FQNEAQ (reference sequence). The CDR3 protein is CASSLLGGTDTQYF.

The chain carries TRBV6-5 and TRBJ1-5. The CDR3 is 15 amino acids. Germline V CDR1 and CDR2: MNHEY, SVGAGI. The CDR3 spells CASRLTVVSNQPQHF.

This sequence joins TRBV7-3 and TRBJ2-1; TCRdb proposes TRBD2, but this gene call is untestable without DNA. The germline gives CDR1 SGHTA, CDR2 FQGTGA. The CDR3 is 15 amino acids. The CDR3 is CASSFTGTSFSEQFF.